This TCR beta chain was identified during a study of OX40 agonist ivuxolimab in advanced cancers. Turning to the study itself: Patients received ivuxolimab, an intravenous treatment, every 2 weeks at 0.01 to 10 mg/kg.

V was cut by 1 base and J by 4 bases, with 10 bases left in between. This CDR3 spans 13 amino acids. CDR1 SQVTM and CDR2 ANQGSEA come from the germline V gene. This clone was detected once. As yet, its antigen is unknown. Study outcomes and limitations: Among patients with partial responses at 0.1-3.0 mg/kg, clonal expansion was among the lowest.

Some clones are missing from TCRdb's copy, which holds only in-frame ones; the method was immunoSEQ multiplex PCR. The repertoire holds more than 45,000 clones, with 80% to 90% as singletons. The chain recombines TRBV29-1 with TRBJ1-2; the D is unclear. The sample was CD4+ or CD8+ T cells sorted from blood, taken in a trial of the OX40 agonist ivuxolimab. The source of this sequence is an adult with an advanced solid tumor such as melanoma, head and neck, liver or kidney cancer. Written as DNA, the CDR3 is TGCAGCGTTGAAGGGGCAGATCTCTATGGCTACACCTTC. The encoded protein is CSVEGADLYGYTF.